Following are 29 T cell receptor beta chains from one sample sequenced in a study of glioma-infiltrating T cells after dendritic cell vaccination. Sequencing used immunoSEQ multiplex PCR; TCRdb keeps in-frame clones, though not all of them. The sample consists of 90,000 to 140,000 clones, 90% of them appearing once. This sample's time point: after dendritic cell vaccination, including at tumor progression/relapse. Material: blood, obtained after dendritic cell vaccination. The receptors here all came from a human donor with glioblastoma.

The table lists this clone with a count of one. The chain uses TRBV18 and TRBJ2-7; D perhaps matches TRBD2 (6 bases). This CDR3 comprises 16 residues. Trimming took off 3 bases at V and 3 bases at J, with 18 bases between the two ends. CDR1 is KGHSH and CDR2 is LQKENI in the germline V gene. As DNA, the CDR3 is TGTGCCAGCTCACCTCAGGCCCGGGACTTGGTCTACGAGCAGTACTTC. Encoded protein: CASSPQARDLVYEQYF. The whole variable domain, filled in from reference TRBV18 and TRBJ2-7, reads NAGVMQNPRHLVRRRGQEARLRCSPMKGHSHVYWYRQLPEEGLKFMVYLQKENIIDESGMPKERFSAEFPKEGPSILRIQQVVRGDSAAYFCASSPQARDLVYEQYFGPGTRLTVT.

This clone appeared a single time. The CDR3 nucleotides read TGTGCCAGCAGCCCCCGGGGAGGAAATGAGCAGTTCTTC. This translates into CASSPRGGNEQFF. The chain links TRBV11-3 to TRBJ2-1, with a weak D call TRBD2 (6 bases). Looked up from germline, CDR1 is SGHNT and CDR2 is YENEEA. The V gene lost 5 bases and the J gene lost 7 bases, with 12 bases spanning the gap. There are 13 residues in the CDR3.

The V and J genes are TRBV2 and TRBJ2-7; 8 nucleotides line up with TRBD2. Per the germline V gene, CDR1 is SNHLY and CDR2 is FYNNEI. The CDR3 consists of 14 residues. The junction had 10 bases not matched to a gene; V was cut back by 10 bases and J by 2 bases. The CDR3, as DNA: TGTGCCACCCAGGAAGGGCGGGGGGCCTACGAGCAGTACTTC. It specifies CATQEGRGAYEQYF.

This rearrangement joins TRBV30 to TRBJ1-4; D unresolved. This CDR3 comprises 12 residues. V was pared by 1 base and J by 10 bases, with 10 bases between. Looked up from germline, CDR1 is GTSNPN and CDR2 is SVGIG (reference sequence). CDR3 in amino acids: CAWSARSGKLFF. DNA for the CDR3: TGTGCCTGGAGTGCCCGAAGCGGAAAACTGTTTTTT.

The chain combines TRBV5-4 with TRBJ1-1; TRBD1 agrees at 8 bases. CDR1 is SGHNT, CDR2 YYREEE, per germline (reference sequence). With 4 bases clipped from V and 0 bases from J, the junction kept 5 bases outside the gene matches. CDR3 length equals 15 residues. The CDR3 DNA sequence: TGTGCCAGCAGCAGGGACAGGCCCTTGAACACTGAAGCTTTCTTT. Translated, it gives CASSRDRPLNTEAFF.

V usage is TRBV6-1 and J usage is TRBJ2-5; tentative D call: TRBD2 (6 bases). The CDR3 has 11 residues. CDR1 is MNHNS and CDR2 is SASEGT in the germline V gene. The DNA of the CDR3 is TGTGTTGCGGGAATCCAAGAGACCCAGTACTTC. It codes for CVAGIQETQYF.

The genes are TRBV2 and TRBJ1-1, with TRBD1 matching over 8 bases. This CDR3 has 14 residues. Germline V CDR1 and CDR2: SNHLY, FYNNEI. V was pared by 3 bases and J by 3 bases, with 3 bases of the junction left unmatched. CDR3 in DNA: TGTGCCAGCAGTGAGACAGGGGCTTACACTGAAGCTTTCTTT. Its translation is CASSETGAYTEAFF.

CDR3 loop: CASSFGQYTQPQHF. CDR3 nucleotides: TGTGCCAGCAGTTTCGGACAGTACACTCAGCCCCAGCATTTT. The rearrangement links TRBV28 to TRBJ1-5, with D tentatively TRBD1 (6 bases). Germline assignment: CDR1 MDHEN and CDR2 SYDVKM. Trimming shortened V by 3 bases and J by 6 bases, and 12 bases separated the two germline ends. The CDR3 extends over 14 amino acids.

Of note for this clone: The same CDR3 also results from other DNA sequences found in this sample. V and J are TRBV7-3 and TRBJ2-5, with 7 bases aligning to TRBD2. The CDR3 has 15 residues. J gave up 1 base and V 5 bases, and 7 bases lay outside the gene matches. Germline CDR1 is SGHTA and CDR2 is FQGTGA. The CDR3 reads CASSPYGGTQETQYF. The CDR3 DNA sequence: TGTGCCAGCAGCCCTTACGGGGGGACCCAAGAGACCCAGTACTTC.

The rearrangement joins TRBV5-4 to TRBJ2-3; 13 positions match TRBD2. Per germline, CDR1 SGHNT and CDR2 YYREEE (reference sequence). V lost 4 bases, J lost 4 bases, and 6 bases stayed unmatched. The CDR3 sequence is 16 residues long. CDR3 sequence: CASSDRTSGSSDTQYF. CDR3 DNA sequence: TGTGCCAGCAGCGACCGGACTAGCGGGAGTTCAGATACGCAGTATTTT.

The CDR3 reads CASIASVKQYF. CDR3 DNA: TGTGCCAGCATCGCTAGCGTTAAGCAGTATTTT. The chain is built from TRBV2 and TRBJ2-3; D might be TRBD2 (6 bases). V lost 7 bases, J lost 11 bases, and 13 bases lay in between. Germline CDR1 is SNHLY and CDR2 is FYNNEI. The CDR3 extends over 11 amino acids.

The J gene is TRBJ2-1, the V gene TRBV28; 8 bases fit TRBD2. The CDR3 runs 17 residues. CDR1 and CDR2 (germline): MDHEN, SYDVKM. Trimming cost V 4 bases and J 3 bases; bases outside gene matches: 11. The CDR3 loop is CASSSGSSGGVYNEQFF. Written as DNA, the CDR3 is TGTGCCAGCAGTTCTGGGTCAAGCGGGGGCGTCTACAATGAGCAGTTCTTC. Together with reference TRBV28 and TRBJ2-1, the CDR3 gives the full variable domain: DVKVTQSSRYLVKRTGEKVFLECVQDMDHENMFWYRQDPGLGLRLIYFSYDVKMKEKGDIPEGYSVSREKKERFSLILESASTNQTSMYLCASSSGSSGGVYNEQFFGPGTRLTVL.

This chain uses TRBV6-1 with TRBJ1-2; 12 bases are shared with TRBD1. Unmatched junction bases numbered 3, after V lost 5 bases and J lost 8 bases. Germline lookup yields CDR1 MNHNS and CDR2 SASEGT. This CDR3 has 13 residues. The CDR3 loop reads CASSWDRGLGYTF. CDR3 coding DNA: TGTGCCAGCAGTTGGGACAGGGGGCTGGGCTACACCTTC.

This chain connects TRBV19 to TRBJ2-2, with 8 bases that match TRBD1. The CDR3 totals 15 residues. The germline V gene encodes CDR1 LNHDA and CDR2 SQIVND (reference sequence). V was pared by 5 bases and J by 5 bases, with 7 bases of the junction left unmatched. The CDR3, as DNA: TGTGCCAGTAGTCAACAGGGGGGCATAACCGGGGAGCTGTTTTTT. Encoded protein: CASSQQGGITGELFF.

The rearrangement links TRBV6-1 to TRBJ1-1; unclear D gene. Germline CDR1 reads MNHNS; CDR2 reads SASEGT. The CDR3 extends over 14 amino acids. V lost 8 bases to trimming and J lost 1 base, with 14 bases between them. CDR3 nucleotide sequence: TGTGCCAGCGGGGAGGGTTTTGGGAACACTGAAGCTTTCTTT. Amino acids: CASGEGFGNTEAFF.

This clone was seen once. V usage is TRBV30 and J usage is TRBJ2-7; tentatively, D is TRBD2 (6 bases). Germline V lookup: CDR1 GTSNPN, CDR2 SVGIG (reference sequence). The CDR3 loop spans 13 amino acids. V was clipped by 0 bases and J by 7 bases, with 13 bases between them. Here the CDR3 DNA reads TGTGCCTGGAGTGTGAGTAGAGCGGGTGAGCAGTACTTC. Protein product: CAWSVSRAGEQYF.

CDR3 nucleotide sequence: TGCGCCAGCAGTCAATCTCTCGACAGATTAGCGGGAGTGTACGAGCAGTACTTC. It specifies CASSQSLDRLAGVYEQYF. The genes are TRBV23-1 and TRBJ2-7; TRBD2 matches at 9 bases. TRBV23-1 is identified as an open reading frame with a role that is uncertain. CDR3 length: 18 residues. V was clipped by 0 bases and J by 4 bases; unmatched bases: 13.

V usage is TRBV14 and J usage is TRBJ2-5; unclear D gene. Germline-derived CDR1 and CDR2 are SGHDN and FVKESK. Trimming took off 3 bases at V and 2 bases at J, with 13 bases between the two ends. The CDR3 has 15 residues. The CDR3 region has the DNA TGTGCCAGCAGCCAGAGCCAGGCTCTTCAAGAGACCCAGTACTTC. Residues: CASSQSQALQETQYF.

The chain couples TRBV4-1 to TRBJ1-5; 10 positions match TRBD1. The CDR3 totals 15 residues. V gave up 3 bases and J gave up 4 bases; unmatched junction bases: 3. Per germline, CDR1 MGHRA and CDR2 YSYEKL. CDR3 in amino acids: CASSQRTGGNQPQHF. CDR3 bases: TGCGCCAGCAGCCAGAGGACAGGGGGTAATCAGCCCCAGCATTTT.

The genes are TRBV5-4 and TRBJ2-7, with D perhaps TRBD2 (5 bases). V lost 2 bases and J lost 3, with 9 bases in between. Germline lookup yields CDR1 SGHNT and CDR2 YYREEE (reference sequence). CDR3 length equals 13 residues. The CDR3, as DNA: TGTGCCAGCAGCTTTCGGGGAAACTACGAGCAGTACTTC. It yields the protein CASSFRGNYEQYF.

CDR3 region: CASSLDQAGIFLGGYTF. The CDR3 region has the DNA TGTGCCAGCAGCTTAGATCAGGCAGGGATCTTTTTAGGAGGCTACACCTTC. The chain is built from TRBV7-9 and TRBJ1-2; maybe TRBD1 (5 bases). CDR3 length: 17 amino acids. Trimming stripped 1 base from V and 8 bases from J, with 23 bases between. Germline V gene lookup returns CDR1 SEHNR and CDR2 FQNEAQ (reference sequence).

This chain uses TRBV2 with TRBJ2-2, with 10 bases fitting TRBD2. Germline CDR1 reads SNHLY; CDR2 reads FYNNEI. This CDR3 has 14 amino acids. V shed 7 bases, J shed 6 bases, and the junction held 5 bases outside the gene matches. The CDR3 is CASTSGSIAGELFF. Here the CDR3 DNA reads TGTGCCAGCACTAGCGGGAGTATCGCCGGGGAGCTGTTTTTT.

This clone was counted once. V usage is TRBV19 and J usage is TRBJ1-1; D might be TRBD1 (5 bases). Germline assignment: CDR1 LNHDA and CDR2 SQIVND (reference sequence). Trimming cost V 4 bases and J 1 base, with 10 bases left between them. The CDR3 is made up of 14 amino acids. The CDR3, as DNA: TGTGCCAGTAGTACCCAGGGTCGGAACACTGAAGCTTTCTTT. The encoded protein is CASSTQGRNTEAFF.

V and J are TRBV19 and TRBJ2-1; 8 bases map to TRBD2. The V segment lost 4 bases and the J segment 6 bases; nucleotides outside the gene matches: 5. Germline loops: CDR1 LNHDA, CDR2 SQIVND (reference sequence). This CDR3 region has 14 residues. The CDR3 protein is CASSRLAGPNEQFF. CDR3 DNA: TGTGCCAGTAGTAGGCTAGCGGGCCCCAATGAGCAGTTCTTC.

CDR3 protein: CASSVSGSTDTQYF. CDR3 nucleotides: TGTGCCAGTAGTGTTAGCGGGAGCACAGATACGCAGTATTTT. The rearrangement links TRBV19 to TRBJ2-3, with 7 bases identical to TRBD2. This CDR3 has 14 amino acids. V trimming: 5 bases; J trimming: 0 bases; junction bases outside the gene matches: 2. CDR1 is LNHDA and CDR2 is SQIVND in the germline V gene (reference sequence).

The CDR3, as DNA: TGTGCCAGCAGCCCCCGTGGGGGGAATGAGCAGTTCTTC. It translates to CASSPRGGNEQFF. The chain couples TRBV7-3 to TRBJ2-1; a possible D gene is TRBD2 (6 bases). The CDR3 extends over 13 amino acids. The germline CDR1 and CDR2 sequences are SGHTA and FQGTGA. Trimming cost V 5 bases and J 7 bases, with 12 bases left between them. The variable domain in full, completed from reference TRBV7-3 and TRBJ2-1, reads GAGVSQTPSNKVTEKGKYVELRCDPISGHTALYWYRQSLGQGPEFLIYFQGTGAADDSGLPNDRFFAVRPEGSVSTLKIQRTERGDSAVYLCASSPRGGNEQFFGPGTRLTVL.

The CDR3, as DNA: TGTGCCTGGAGTGTAGGGCTAGCGCGCTACGAGCAGTACTTC. It codes for CAWSVGLARYEQYF. The V call is TRBV30, the J call TRBJ2-7; D may be TRBD2 (6 bases). The length of the CDR3 is 14 residues. V was clipped by 0 bases and J by 3 bases, with 12 bases between them. Germline V gene lookup returns CDR1 GTSNPN and CDR2 SVGIG (reference sequence).

This chain joins TRBV19 and TRBJ1-5; 7 positions match TRBD1. The length of the CDR3 is 14 residues. V was pared by 4 bases and J by 9 bases, with 9 bases of the junction left unmatched. Looked up from germline, CDR1 is LNHDA and CDR2 is SQIVND (reference sequence). CDR3 in DNA: TGTGCCAGTAGTAATCAGGGGGGAGCTGGGCCCCAGCATTTT. Protein product: CASSNQGGAGPQHF. The complete variable domain, with remaining parts taken from reference TRBV19 and TRBJ1-5, reads DGGITQSPKYLFRKEGQNVTLSCEQNLNHDAMYWYRQDPGQGLRLIYYSQIVNDFQKGDIAEGYSVSREKKESFPLTVTSAQKNPTAFYLCASSNQGGAGPQHFGDGTRLSIL.

The chain recombines TRBV6-6 with TRBJ2-2; 8 nucleotides align to TRBD1. This CDR3 has 16 amino acids. Germline V gives CDR1 MNHNY, CDR2 SVGAGI (reference sequence). The V and J ends lost 6 bases and 0 bases, in that order; junction bases with no gene match: 6. The chain's CDR3 is CASRDRARANTGELFF. CDR3 bases: TGTGCCAGCAGGGACAGGGCTCGGGCGAACACCGGGGAGCTGTTTTTT.